One sample yielded the 9 T cell receptor beta chains listed below, sequenced in a study of shared clonotypes between healthy human individuals. Produced via immunoSEQ multiplex PCR; TCRdb's table is partial and in-frame only. Seen here are over a million clones, over 95% observed once, and the top ten hold about 1%. Sequencing was done on a sample of naive CD4+ T cells sorted from blood. The sample's subset: CD45RA+ positively selected. The receptor source for this set is a man younger than 45 in good health.

On this clone: This same CDR3 is encoded by further DNA sequences in the sample. The CDR3 DNA reads as TGTGCCAGCAGTTTGGGCCTAGCGGCTAGCACAGATACGCAGTATTTT. Translated: CASSLGLAASTDTQYF. V gene TRBV28 combines with J gene TRBJ2-3; 7 nucleotides line up with TRBD2. Trimming removed 3 bases from V and 0 bases from J; junction bases left unmatched: 6. Germline V gene data show CDR1 as MDHEN and CDR2 as SYDVKM. CDR3 size: 16 residues.

The genes are TRBV7-9 and TRBJ2-1; 10 bases match TRBD2. CDR1 is SEHNR, CDR2 FQNEAQ, per germline (reference sequence). The length of the CDR3 is 17 residues. The J segment lost 3 bases and the V segment lost 0 bases, leaving 5 bases of the junction unmatched. The CDR3, as DNA: TGTGCCAGCAGCTTAGCGTCTAGCGGGAGTTTCTACAATGAGCAGTTCTTC. This codes for CASSLASSGSFYNEQFF.

This chain links TRBV2 with TRBJ2-6, with TRBD1 identical over 8 bases. After removal of 2 bases from V and 1 base from J, the junction contained 13 bases not matched to a gene. The CDR3 extends over 20 amino acids. Germline assignment: CDR1 SNHLY and CDR2 FYNNEI. The DNA for the CDR3 is TGTGCCAGCAGTGAATTTATAGGGGACAGGTTTGTTTCTGGGGCCAACGTCCTGACTTTC. It yields the protein CASSEFIGDRFVSGANVLTF. Full variable domain (rest looked up from reference TRBV2 and TRBJ2-6): EPEVTQTPSHQVTQMGQEVILRCVPISNHLYFYWYRQILGQKVEFLVSFYNNEISEKSEIFDDQFSVERPDGSNFTLKIRSTKLEDSAMYFCASSEFIGDRFVSGANVLTFGAGSRLTVL.

This clone was seen once. The V call is TRBV10-3, the J call TRBJ1-2; the match to TRBD1 covers 7 bases. The CDR3 contains 15 residues. CDR1 ENHRY and CDR2 SYGVKD come from the germline V gene. J was trimmed by 6 bases and V by 6 bases; bases with no gene match: 13. CDR3 sequence: CAIRFGQAPLDGYTF. The CDR3 DNA is TGTGCCATCAGGTTCGGACAGGCTCCTTTGGATGGCTACACCTTC.

The rearrangement uses TRBV15 and TRBJ1-5, with TRBD1 as a possible D gene (5 bases). CDR3 length: 19 amino acids. Trimming removed 1 base from V and 2 bases from J, with 21 bases in between. CDR1 LNHNV and CDR2 YYDKDF come from the germline V gene (reference sequence). The CDR3 DNA follows: TGTGCCACCAGCAGAGTAGGAGATGGGAGGGGAGGGGGCAATCAGCCCCAGCATTTT. This sequence encodes CATSRVGDGRGGGNQPQHF.

The chain combines TRBV5-1 with TRBJ2-5; 10 bases align to TRBD1. The CDR3 extends over 15 amino acids. Unmatched junction bases numbered 7, after V lost 4 bases and J lost 4 bases. Germline-derived CDR1 and CDR2 are SGHRS and YFSETQ. DNA of the CDR3: TGCGCCAGCAGCATCGGGACAGGGGTGAGAGAGACCCAGTACTTC. Protein: CASSIGTGVRETQYF.

The genes are TRBV4-3 and TRBJ2-7; weak D call: TRBD1 (5 bases). Germline values: CDR1 LGHNA, CDR2 YSLEER. V was pared by 3 bases and J by 0 bases, with 12 bases between. The CDR3 is 15 residues long. The CDR3 sequence: CASSQEKQVSYEQYF. The CDR3 bases are TGCGCCAGCAGCCAGGAAAAACAGGTCTCCTACGAGCAGTACTTC.

J is TRBJ2-3 and V is TRBV2; 7 bases align to TRBD1. The CDR3 runs to 16 residues. Per the germline V gene, CDR1 is SNHLY and CDR2 is FYNNEI. The V gene end was trimmed by 2 bases and the J gene end by 1 base; junction bases not matched to a gene: 6. The DNA of the CDR3 is TGTGCCAGCAGTGAAACCCGGACAGGTCGCACAGATACGCAGTATTTT. Its translation: CASSETRTGRTDTQYF. The full variable domain, completed using reference TRBV2 and TRBJ2-3, is EPEVTQTPSHQVTQMGQEVILRCVPISNHLYFYWYRQILGQKVEFLVSFYNNEISEKSEIFDDQFSVERPDGSNFTLKIRSTKLEDSAMYFCASSETRTGRTDTQYFGPGTRLTVL.

The chain uses TRBV6-5 and TRBJ1-1, with 9 positions matching TRBD1. Losses at the gene ends were 5 bases for V and 6 bases for J; bases not matched to a gene: 7. The CDR3 runs to 14 residues. Germline V gene data show CDR1 as MNHEY and CDR2 as SVGAGI. The CDR3 is CASSRTGETAEAFF. The DNA of the CDR3 is TGTGCCAGCAGTCGGACAGGGGAGACCGCTGAAGCTTTCTTT.